Below are 16 T cell receptor beta chains sequenced from a single sample in a study of shared clonotypes between healthy human individuals. Only in-frame clones appear in the TCRdb table, and some are missing; sequencing was by immunoSEQ multiplex PCR. The top ten hold more than 0.1% of the sample, which has just over 2,000,000 clones, approximately 95% seen once. The specimen was naive CD4+ T cells sorted from blood. Subset indicated: CD45RA+ positively selected. These receptors were collected from a man younger than 35 in good health.

A few counts support this clone. The V call is TRBV11-2, the J call TRBJ2-7; 8 bases map to TRBD2. Germline trimming cut 5 bases from V and 2 bases from J; bases unmatched to any gene: 2. Germline loops: CDR1 SGHAT, CDR2 FQNNGV. The CDR3 has 13 residues. In DNA, the CDR3 is TGTGCCAGCAGCCGGACTAGCACCTACGAGCAGTACTTC. Its protein product is CASSRTSTYEQYF.

The chain uses TRBV30 and TRBJ2-5; D is perhaps TRBD2 (6 bases). The CDR3 is made up of 13 amino acids. Trimming left V 5 bases short and J 5 bases short, with 15 bases between. Per germline, CDR1 GTSNPN and CDR2 SVGIG (reference sequence). CDR3 sequence reads: CAWSKGSGETQYF. CDR3 DNA: TGTGCCTGGTCCAAGGGGAGCGGGGAGACCCAGTACTTC.

V is TRBV6-5 and J is TRBJ2-1; TRBD1 matches at 8 bases. The germline gives CDR1 MNHEY, CDR2 SVGAGI. The CDR3 runs to 15 residues. V lost 5 bases, J lost 6 bases, and 9 bases stayed unmatched. The CDR3 coding sequence is TGTGCCAGCAGTCGTGGACAGGGACTGGGCAATGAGCAGTTCTTC. As protein: CASSRGQGLGNEQFF.

The chain employs TRBV5-8 and TRBJ2-7; perhaps D is TRBD1 or TRBD2 (5 bases each). The CDR3 spans 15 residues. V was clipped by 5 bases and J by 0 bases, with 15 bases between them. Germline CDR1 reads SGHTS; CDR2 reads YDEGEE. In DNA, the CDR3 is TGTGCCAGCAGTATAGATGGGACGACCTCCTACGAGCAGTACTTC. It codes for CASSIDGTTSYEQYF.

The chain has TRBV7-9 and TRBJ1-1; TRBD1 is a possible D gene (6 bases). The CDR3 extends over 14 amino acids. Germline V CDR1 and CDR2: SEHNR, FQNEAQ (reference sequence). Trimming pared 5 bases from V and 4 bases from J, leaving 14 bases between. The CDR3 sequence is CASSVEGGGTEAFF. The DNA for the CDR3 is TGTGCCAGCAGCGTCGAGGGGGGCGGCACTGAAGCTTTCTTT.

CDR3 in amino acids: CASSPPLESNYGYTF. The DNA for the CDR3 is TGTGCCAGCTCACCACCGTTGGAGTCTAACTATGGCTACACCTTC. The J gene is TRBJ1-2, the V gene TRBV18; D gene unclear. Trimming pared 0 bases from V and 0 bases from J, leaving 8 bases between. The CDR3 has 15 residues. CDR1 is KGHSH and CDR2 is LQKENI in the germline V gene.

The CDR3 nucleotides read TGCGCCAGCCGAGGGACTCTAGCGCGGGGGGAGCAGTACTTC. It yields the protein CASRGTLARGEQYF. The chain has TRBV5-1 and TRBJ2-7, with TRBD2 matching over 7 bases. The length of the CDR3 is 14 residues. Germline CDR1 and CDR2: SGHRS and YFSETQ. Unmatched junction bases numbered 14, after V lost 7 bases and J lost 7 bases.

A single count supports this clone. The V and J genes are TRBV28 and TRBJ2-7; D gene uncertain. The CDR3 spans 16 residues. V shed 1 base and J shed 7 bases, with 20 bases lying between them. Germline values: CDR1 MDHEN, CDR2 SYDVKM. CDR3: CASSLLLAAGLGEQYF. The CDR3, as DNA: TGTGCCAGCAGTTTATTGTTAGCAGCCGGCTTGGGGGAGCAGTACTTC.

The chain has TRBV6-4 and TRBJ1-2, with 9 bases that match TRBD1. The CDR3 sequence is 16 residues long. V gave up 0 bases and J gave up 4 bases; unmatched junction bases: 6. Germline V gene sequence: CDR1 MRHNA, CDR2 SNTAGT. In DNA, the CDR3 is TGTGCCAGCAGTGACTCTAGGACAGGGGATTTCTATGGCTACACCTTC. Encoded protein: CASSDSRTGDFYGYTF.

The CDR3 nucleotides are TGTGCCAGCAGTTTTACAGGGGGCGCGGGTGAAAAACTGTTTTTT. It specifies CASSFTGGAGEKLFF. The chain employs TRBV6-5 and TRBJ1-4, with TRBD1 matching over 9 bases. Germline V gives CDR1 MNHEY, CDR2 SVGAGI. Germline trimming cut 4 bases from V and 7 bases from J; bases unmatched to any gene: 7. This CDR3 spans 15 amino acids.

The gene calls are TRBV7-2 and TRBJ2-1, with D tentatively TRBD1 (6 bases). CDR3 size: 15 residues. The germline gives CDR1 SGHTA, CDR2 FQGNSA. With 1 base removed from V and 4 bases from J, the gap between germline ends came to 11 bases. CDR3 DNA: TGTGCCAGCAGCTTAGAGAGGACAGTTTACAATGAGCAGTTCTTC. Its translation is CASSLERTVYNEQFF.

The chain carries TRBV7-8 and TRBJ1-1; no definite D call. The CDR3 loop spans 14 amino acids. The germline V and J ends were trimmed by 2 bases and 1 base, with 8 bases remaining between them. The germline V gene encodes CDR1 SGHVS and CDR2 FQNEAQ. This chain's CDR3 is CASSLTATNTEAFF. For the CDR3, the DNA is TGTGCCAGCAGCTTAACAGCGACGAACACTGAAGCTTTCTTT.

The CDR3, as DNA: TGTGCCAGCAGCCAAGGCATAGCGGGAGGACAAGAGACCCAGTACTTC. This codes for CASSQGIAGGQETQYF. This sequence joins TRBV4-2 and TRBJ2-5, with TRBD2 matching over 10 bases. The CDR3 has 16 amino acids. V lost 1 base and J lost 2; bases outside the gene matches: 4. Germline CDR1 reads LGHNA; CDR2 reads YNFKEQ.

The J gene is TRBJ2-7, the V gene TRBV30; 9 positions match TRBD1. Germline V gene sequence: CDR1 GTSNPN, CDR2 SVGIG (reference sequence). The CDR3 runs to 13 residues. V shed 3 bases and J 6 bases; nucleotides not matched to a gene: 6. The CDR3 reads CAWRDRGKLEQYF. The CDR3 region has the DNA TGTGCCTGGAGGGACAGGGGTAAACTCGAGCAGTACTTC.

The chain uses TRBV6-5 and TRBJ1-1; D may be TRBD1 (5 bases). This CDR3 region has 15 residues. Trimming cost V 2 bases and J 1 base, with 11 bases left between them. CDR1 MNHEY and CDR2 SVGAGI come from the germline V gene. The CDR3 is CASSYRAGWNTEAFF. CDR3 DNA sequence: TGTGCCAGCAGTTACCGGGCAGGGTGGAACACTGAAGCTTTCTTT.

This chain uses TRBV5-1 with TRBJ2-7, with unresolved D. CDR1 SGHRS and CDR2 YFSETQ come from the germline V gene. V lost 6 bases to trimming and J lost 4 bases, with 11 bases between them. The CDR3 consists of 12 residues. CDR3 protein: CASITGLYEQYF. The CDR3 coding sequence is TGCGCCAGCATAACCGGGCTGTACGAGCAGTACTTC.